This entry lists 30 T cell receptor beta chains sequenced from one sample in a study of blood T cell repertoires in COVID-19. Assay used: immunoSEQ multiplex PCR; TCRdb lists only in-frame clones, some missing. The table includes about 470,000 clones, roughly 87% detected once. Source material: PBMCs or T cells enriched from blood (not recorded which). Receptors were obtained from a woman between 18 and 29 years old who had recovered from COVID-19.

The count of this clone is one. This sequence joins TRBV10-2 and TRBJ2-3; 9 bases are shared with TRBD2. The germline CDR1 and CDR2 sequences are WSHSY and SAAADI. J was trimmed by 1 base and V by 2 bases; bases with no gene match: 1. This CDR3 is 15 amino acids long. The CDR3 DNA reads as TGCGCCAGCAGTGAGGTAGCGGGAGGCACAGATACGCAGTATTTT. It encodes CASSEVAGGTDTQYF.

This clone was seen just once. The chain is built from TRBV11-2 and TRBJ2-3; TRBD2 might be the D (6 bases). Per the germline V gene, CDR1 is SGHAT and CDR2 is FQNNGV. V lost 4 bases, J lost 2 bases, and 16 bases lay in between. The CDR3 length is 16 residues. The CDR3 coding sequence is TGTGCCAGCAGCTCAATTCGGGACTTTCCCACAGATACGCAGTATTTT. This encodes CASSSIRDFPTDTQYF.

The chain couples TRBV19 to TRBJ1-5, with 9 bases fitting TRBD1. The germline CDR1 and CDR2 sequences are LNHDA and SQIVND (reference sequence). J gave up 6 bases and V 4 bases, and 16 bases lay outside the gene matches. The CDR3 loop spans 18 amino acids. CDR3 region: CASSRGTTGTGWIQPQHF. In DNA, the CDR3 is TGTGCCAGTAGTAGGGGGACTACCGGGACAGGGTGGATTCAGCCCCAGCATTTT. Using reference TRBV19 and TRBJ1-5 for the parts outside the CDR3, the full variable domain is DGGITQSPKYLFRKEGQNVTLSCEQNLNHDAMYWYRQDPGQGLRLIYYSQIVNDFQKGDIAEGYSVSREKKESFPLTVTSAQKNPTAFYLCASSRGTTGTGWIQPQHFGDGTRLSIL.

J is TRBJ1-1 and V is TRBV15; D may be TRBD1 (6 bases). V dropped 4 bases and J dropped 3 bases, with 12 bases sitting between them. CDR3 size: 14 residues. Germline lookup yields CDR1 LNHNV and CDR2 YYDKDF (reference sequence). CDR3 in DNA: TGTGCCACCAGCATTGAGGGGGGGCACACTGAAGCTTTCTTT. It translates to CATSIEGGHTEAFF.

This chain uses TRBV5-6 with TRBJ1-6; D possibly corresponds to TRBD1 (6 bases). Germline V lookup: CDR1 SGHDT, CDR2 YYEEEE. This CDR3 spans 17 amino acids. The V and J ends lost 0 bases and 0 bases respectively, with 10 bases between them. CDR3 nucleotides: TGTGCCAGCAGCTTGGACAGGGCTAGCTCCTATAATTCACCCCTCCACTTT. Protein product: CASSLDRASSYNSPLHF.

The chain combines TRBV28 with TRBJ2-7; 11 positions match TRBD2. V was pared by 2 bases and J by 2 bases, with 2 bases of the junction left unmatched. Per the germline V gene, CDR1 is MDHEN and CDR2 is SYDVKM. This CDR3 contains 15 residues. DNA of the CDR3: TGTGCCAGCAGTTTAACGACTAGCGGGACCTACGAGCAGTACTTC. Encoded protein: CASSLTTSGTYEQYF.

The J gene is TRBJ1-1, the V gene TRBV29-1, with 8 bases identical to TRBD1. The length of the CDR3 is 13 residues. Losses at the gene ends were 7 bases for V and 3 bases for J; bases not matched to a gene: 7. Germline V lookup: CDR1 SQVTM, CDR2 ANQGSEA. The CDR3 loop is CSAQGARDTEAFF. The CDR3 DNA sequence: TGCAGCGCCCAGGGGGCCAGGGACACTGAAGCTTTCTTT.

Only one count was recorded for this clone. The chain links TRBV11-2 to TRBJ2-1, with 10 positions matching TRBD2. Germline CDR1 SGHAT, CDR2 FQNNGV. With V trimmed by 4 bases and J by 8 bases, 11 bases remained unmatched. CDR3 length equals 16 residues. The CDR3 loop reads CASSSLSGGAWDEQFF. The CDR3, as DNA: TGTGCCAGCAGCTCCCTCAGCGGGGGGGCCTGGGATGAGCAGTTCTTC.

The chain employs TRBV6-5 and TRBJ1-2; 8 positions match TRBD1. CDR1 is MNHEY and CDR2 is SVGAGI in the germline V gene. The CDR3 loop spans 13 amino acids. Germline trimming cut 4 bases from V and 8 bases from J; bases unmatched to any gene: 6. The CDR3 DNA reads as TGTGCCAGCAGTTCATTCACAGGGGGGGGCTACACCTTC. Amino acid sequence: CASSSFTGGGYTF.

The chain has TRBV18 and TRBJ1-4; 7 bases map to TRBD1. Germline CDR1 KGHSH, CDR2 LQKENI. J lost 4 bases, V lost 3 bases, and 8 bases had no gene match. CDR3 length equals 16 residues. The CDR3, as DNA: TGTGCCAGCTCACCGGTCCGGGACAGAGATAATGAAAAACTGTTTTTT. Amino acid sequence: CASSPVRDRDNEKLFF. The whole variable domain, filled in from reference TRBV18 and TRBJ1-4, reads NAGVMQNPRHLVRRRGQEARLRCSPMKGHSHVYWYRQLPEEGLKFMVYLQKENIIDESGMPKERFSAEFPKEGPSILRIQQVVRGDSAAYFCASSPVRDRDNEKLFFGSGTQLSVL.

The rearrangement joins TRBV30 to TRBJ1-1; no clear D gene. V gave up 0 bases and J gave up 6 bases, with 11 bases separating them. In germline, CDR1 is GTSNPN, CDR2 SVGIG (reference sequence). The CDR3 runs 13 residues. The CDR3 loop reads CAWSVNGDSEAFF. The DNA of the CDR3 is TGTGCCTGGAGTGTAAACGGGGATTCTGAAGCTTTCTTT.

V is TRBV11-2 and J is TRBJ2-5, with 8 bases matching TRBD1. The CDR3 is made up of 15 amino acids. V was pared by 5 bases and J by 4 bases, with 9 bases of the junction left unmatched. Germline CDR1 and CDR2: SGHAT and FQNNGV. CDR3 residues: CASSRPSGGVETQYF. The CDR3 region has the DNA TGTGCCAGCAGCCGCCCCTCAGGGGGCGTAGAGACCCAGTACTTC.

The V and J genes are TRBV5-1 and TRBJ1-2; 10 bases agree with TRBD1. CDR3 length: 15 amino acids. Germline loops: CDR1 SGHRS, CDR2 YFSETQ. The junction had 10 bases not matched to a gene; V was cut back by 2 bases and J by 9 bases. The CDR3 DNA reads as TGCGCCAGCAGCTTATCCGGGACAGGGGTCGGGAGCTACACCTTC. Translating gives CASSLSGTGVGSYTF.

V gene TRBV30 combines with J gene TRBJ2-5, with TRBD2 identical over 14 bases. The length of the CDR3 is 14 residues. Germline V gene lookup returns CDR1 GTSNPN and CDR2 SVGIG (reference sequence). With 5 bases clipped from V and 7 bases from J, the junction kept 6 bases outside the gene matches. In nucleotides, the CDR3 is TGTGCCTGGGGACTAGCGGGGGGCGTTGGGACCCAGTACTTC. This gives the protein CAWGLAGGVGTQYF.

The chain uses TRBV29-1 and TRBJ1-2; the D is unclear. The CDR3 extends over 12 amino acids. Trimming pared 4 bases from V and 4 bases from J, leaving 10 bases between. Germline-derived CDR1 and CDR2 are SQVTM and ANQGSEA. The CDR3 DNA reads TGCAGCGTTGGGGAGCTGGGCTATGGCTACACCTTC. This gives the protein CSVGELGYGYTF.

The CDR3 region is CASSPRLAGTADTQYF. CDR3 DNA sequence: TGTGCCAGCAGTCCTAGACTAGCGGGGACGGCAGATACGCAGTATTTT. The V call is TRBV6-4, the J call TRBJ2-3; 11 positions match TRBD2. The CDR3 is made up of 16 amino acids. Germline CDR1 is MRHNA and CDR2 is SNTAGT. After removal of 5 bases from V and 4 bases from J, the junction contained 8 bases not matched to a gene.

The genes are TRBV2 and TRBJ1-2, with 9 positions matching TRBD1. V lost 7 bases and J lost 5; bases outside the gene matches: 14. CDR1 is SNHLY, CDR2 FYNNEI, per germline. CDR3 length: 16 amino acids. DNA for the CDR3: TGTGCCAGCACCCGGGGGGGACAGGGACGAGAATATGGCTACACCTTC. Its translation is CASTRGGQGREYGYTF.

The chain is built from TRBV12-3 or TRBV12-4 and TRBJ1-1, with a possible D match to TRBD1 (5 bases). V dropped 6 bases and J dropped 6 bases, with 11 bases sitting between them. There are 12 residues in the CDR3. The CDR3 spells CASRWVGAEAFF. DNA for the CDR3: TGTGCCAGCAGATGGGTAGGGGCTGAAGCTTTCTTT.

In this sample, this clone turned up a few times. This rearrangement joins TRBV30 to TRBJ1-1; TRBD1 agrees at 9 bases. CDR3 length: 13 amino acids. Germline loops: CDR1 GTSNPN, CDR2 SVGIG (reference sequence). V dropped 0 bases and J dropped 11; count of bases not matched to a gene: 7. This CDR3 reads CAWSVGTGIRAFF. The CDR3 nucleotides are TGTGCCTGGAGTGTCGGGACAGGGATTAGGGCTTTCTTT.

As concerns this clone: The junction departs from the called germline gene at one end, perhaps through a read error. This sequence joins TRBV2 and TRBJ2-7, with a tentative D call TRBD1 (5 bases). The CDR3 runs 12 residues. Germline assignment: CDR1 SNHLY and CDR2 FYNNEI. CDR3 sequence (DNA): TGTGCCAGCAGTGATTCTAGGGGATTAGCTCACTTC. Translation: CASSDSRGLAHF.

The gene calls are TRBV6-1 and TRBJ2-7; 7 bases align to TRBD1. V was pared by 1 base and J by 4 bases, with 10 bases of the junction left unmatched. In germline, CDR1 is MNHNS, CDR2 SASEGT. CDR3 length: 16 residues. The CDR3 protein is CASSEVRETGSYEQYF. The CDR3 region has the DNA TGTGCCAGCAGTGAAGTCCGTGAGACAGGGTCGTACGAGCAGTACTTC.

The rearrangement links TRBV6-5 to TRBJ2-7, with 7 nucleotides matching TRBD1. Germline trimming cut 2 bases from V and 0 bases from J; bases unmatched to any gene: 1. Germline CDR1 is MNHEY and CDR2 is SVGAGI. The CDR3 consists of 14 residues. The CDR3 spells CASSYGQVSYEQYF. CDR3 in DNA: TGTGCCAGCAGTTACGGACAGGTCTCCTACGAGCAGTACTTC.

The CDR3 nucleotides read TGTGCCAGCACTAAGGCCGCGGGGGTTGAAAAACTGTTTTTT. Encoded protein: CASTKAAGVEKLFF. The rearrangement uses TRBV2 and TRBJ1-4; D perhaps matches TRBD1 (5 bases). The ends were cut back, 7 bases at V and 7 bases at J, with 16 bases in the middle. Looked up from germline, CDR1 is SNHLY and CDR2 is FYNNEI. This CDR3 is built from 14 residues.

The rearrangement uses TRBV19 and TRBJ1-6, with TRBD1 identical over 8 bases. This CDR3 region has 17 residues. Germline loops: CDR1 LNHDA, CDR2 SQIVND (reference sequence). V shed 4 bases and J 3 bases; nucleotides not matched to a gene: 8. CDR3 DNA sequence: TGTGCCAGTAGTAAAGGGGGACAGGCCTTCTATAATTCACCCCTCCACTTT. This encodes CASSKGGQAFYNSPLHF.

The gene calls are TRBV5-1 and TRBJ1-5; TRBD1 is a possible D gene (6 bases). Trimming removed 3 bases at V and 3 bases at J, with 10 bases between. The CDR3 contains 14 residues. From germline, CDR1 is SGHRS and CDR2 YFSETQ. CDR3 DNA: TGCGCCAGCAGCTCTGGACAGCCCAATCAGCCCCAGCATTTT. This translates into CASSSGQPNQPQHF.

The rearrangement uses TRBV3-1 (or the pseudogene TRBV3-2) and TRBJ1-6; 7 bases are shared with TRBD1. With 3 bases clipped from V and 14 bases from J, the junction kept 7 bases outside the gene matches. The CDR3 has 13 amino acids. Germline V gene lookup returns CDR1 LGHDT and CDR2 YNNKEL (reference sequence). The CDR3, as DNA: TGTGCCAGCAGCCAGAATTTACAGGGGACCCTCCACTTT. Its translation: CASSQNLQGTLHF.

This clone has a single count. The J gene is TRBJ2-1, the V gene TRBV6-5, with 8 bases fitting TRBD1. V was clipped by 10 bases and J by 1 base; unmatched bases: 9. CDR1 is MNHEY, CDR2 SVGAGI, per germline. The CDR3 runs to 15 residues. The CDR3 nucleotides read TGTGCCACCTTTCGGACAGGGACATCCTACAATGAGCAGTTCTTC. Translating it yields CATFRTGTSYNEQFF.

The chain uses TRBV2 and TRBJ1-4; 7 nucleotides align to TRBD1. With V trimmed by 7 bases and J by 7 bases, 9 bases remained unmatched. Germline CDR1 is SNHLY and CDR2 is FYNNEI. The CDR3 length is 14 residues. The DNA of the CDR3 is TGTGCCAGCACCCCCGATAGGGGGCGTGAAAAACTGTTTTTT. Translating gives CASTPDRGREKLFF. Filled out from reference TRBV2 and TRBJ1-4, the complete variable domain reads EPEVTQTPSHQVTQMGQEVILRCVPISNHLYFYWYRQILGQKVEFLVSFYNNEISEKSEIFDDQFSVERPDGSNFTLKIRSTKLEDSAMYFCASTPDRGREKLFFGSGTQLSVL.

This rearrangement joins TRBV5-1 to TRBJ2-7; the match to TRBD2 covers 10 bases. J lost 6 bases, V lost 4 bases, and 7 bases had no gene match. The CDR3 has 14 residues. The germline CDR1 and CDR2 sequences are SGHRS and YFSETQ. CDR3 sequence reads: CASSPLAGSAEQYF. The CDR3 nucleotides are TGCGCCAGCAGCCCACTAGCGGGGTCGGCCGAGCAGTACTTC.

The chain couples TRBV2 to TRBJ2-1, with a weak D call TRBD1 (6 bases). CDR1 is SNHLY, CDR2 FYNNEI, per germline. Trimming cost V 2 bases and J 5 bases, with 10 bases left between them. The CDR3 has 14 residues. CDR3 sequence reads: CASSENRVDNEQFF. CDR3 DNA sequence: TGTGCCAGCAGTGAAAACAGGGTAGACAATGAGCAGTTCTTC. Drawing the rest from reference TRBV2 and TRBJ2-1, the complete variable domain is EPEVTQTPSHQVTQMGQEVILRCVPISNHLYFYWYRQILGQKVEFLVSFYNNEISEKSEIFDDQFSVERPDGSNFTLKIRSTKLEDSAMYFCASSENRVDNEQFFGPGTRLTVL.